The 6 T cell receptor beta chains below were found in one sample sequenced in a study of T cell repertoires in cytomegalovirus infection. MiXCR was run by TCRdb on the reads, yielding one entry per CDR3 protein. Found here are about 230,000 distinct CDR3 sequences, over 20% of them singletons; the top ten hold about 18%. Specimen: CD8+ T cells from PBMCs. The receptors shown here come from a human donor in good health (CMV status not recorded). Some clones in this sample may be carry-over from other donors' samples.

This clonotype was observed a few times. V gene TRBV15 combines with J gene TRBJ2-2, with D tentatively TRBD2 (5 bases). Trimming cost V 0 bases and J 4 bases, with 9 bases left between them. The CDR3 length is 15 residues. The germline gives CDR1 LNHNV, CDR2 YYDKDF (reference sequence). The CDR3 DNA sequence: TGTGCCACCAGCAGAGATAGAGGGCTCACCGGGGAGCTGTTTTTT. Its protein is CATSRDRGLTGELFF.

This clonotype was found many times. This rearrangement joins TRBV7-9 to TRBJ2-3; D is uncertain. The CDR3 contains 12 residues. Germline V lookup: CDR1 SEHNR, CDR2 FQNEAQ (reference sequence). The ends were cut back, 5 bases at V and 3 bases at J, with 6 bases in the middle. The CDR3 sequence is CASSRGTDTQYF. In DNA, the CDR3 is TGTGCCAGCAGCCGAGGAACAGATACGCAGTATTTT.

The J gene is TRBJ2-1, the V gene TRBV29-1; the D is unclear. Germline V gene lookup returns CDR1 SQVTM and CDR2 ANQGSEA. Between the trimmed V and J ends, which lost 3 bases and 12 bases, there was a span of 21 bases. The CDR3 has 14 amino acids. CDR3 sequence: CSVDSTEALERQFF. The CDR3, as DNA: TGCAGCGTTGATAGTACTGAGGCCCTTGAGAGGCAGTTCTTC.

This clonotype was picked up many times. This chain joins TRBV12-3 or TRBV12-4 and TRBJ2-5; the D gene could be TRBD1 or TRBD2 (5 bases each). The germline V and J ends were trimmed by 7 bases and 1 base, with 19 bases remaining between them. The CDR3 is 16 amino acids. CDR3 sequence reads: CASTLGAVVSQETQYF. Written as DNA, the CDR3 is TGTGCCAGCACCCTCGGGGCAGTTGTGAGCCAAGAGACCCAGTACTTC.

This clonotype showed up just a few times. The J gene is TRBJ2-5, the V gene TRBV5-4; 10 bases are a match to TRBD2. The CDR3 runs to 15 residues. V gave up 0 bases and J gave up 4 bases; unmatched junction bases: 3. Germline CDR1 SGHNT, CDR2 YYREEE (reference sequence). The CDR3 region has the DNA TGTGCCAGCAGCTTGGCACTAGCGGGGTCAGAGACCCAGTACTTC. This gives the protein CASSLALAGSETQYF.

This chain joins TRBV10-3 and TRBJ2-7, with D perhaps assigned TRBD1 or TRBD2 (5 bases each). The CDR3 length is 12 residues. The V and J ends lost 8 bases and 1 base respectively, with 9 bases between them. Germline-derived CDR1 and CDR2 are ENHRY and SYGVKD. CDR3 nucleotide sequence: TGTGCCATCGGGACCCTGTCCTACGAGCAGTACTTC. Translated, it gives CAIGTLSYEQYF.